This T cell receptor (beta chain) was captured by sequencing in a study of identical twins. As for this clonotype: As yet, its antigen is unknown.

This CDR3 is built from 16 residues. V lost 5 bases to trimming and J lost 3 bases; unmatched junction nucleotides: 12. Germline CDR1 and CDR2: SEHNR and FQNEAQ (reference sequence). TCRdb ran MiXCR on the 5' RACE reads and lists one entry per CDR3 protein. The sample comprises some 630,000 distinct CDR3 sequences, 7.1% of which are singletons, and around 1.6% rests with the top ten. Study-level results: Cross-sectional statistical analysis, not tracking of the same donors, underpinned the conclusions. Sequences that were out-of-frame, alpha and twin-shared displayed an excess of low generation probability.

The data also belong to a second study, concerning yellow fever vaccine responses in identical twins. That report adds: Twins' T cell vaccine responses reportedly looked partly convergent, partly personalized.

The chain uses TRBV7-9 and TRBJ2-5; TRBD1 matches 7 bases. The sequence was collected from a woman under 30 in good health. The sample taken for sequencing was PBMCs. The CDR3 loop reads CASSPPVGTVEETQYF. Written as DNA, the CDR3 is TGTGCCAGCAGCCCCCCCGTTGGGACAGTAGAAGAGACCCAGTACTTC.